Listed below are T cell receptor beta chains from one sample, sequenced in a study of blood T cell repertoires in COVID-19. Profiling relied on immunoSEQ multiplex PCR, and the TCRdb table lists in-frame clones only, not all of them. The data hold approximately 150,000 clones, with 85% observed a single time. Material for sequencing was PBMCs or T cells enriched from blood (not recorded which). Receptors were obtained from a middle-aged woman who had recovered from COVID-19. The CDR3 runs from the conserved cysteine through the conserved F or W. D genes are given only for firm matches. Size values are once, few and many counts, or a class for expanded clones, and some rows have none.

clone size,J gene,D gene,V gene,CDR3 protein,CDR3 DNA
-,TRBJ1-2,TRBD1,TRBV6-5,CASSRQGSGYGYTF,TGTGCCAGCAGCCGACAGGGGAGTGGCTATGGCTACACCTTC
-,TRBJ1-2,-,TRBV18,CASSPVADYGYTF,TGTGCCAGCTCACCGGTCGCGGACTATGGCTACACCTTC
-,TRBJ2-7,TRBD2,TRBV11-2,CASSLGGMGMEQYF,TGTGCCAGCAGTCTGGGGGGGATGGGTATGGAGCAGTACTTC
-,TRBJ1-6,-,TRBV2,CASSPEGQVNSPLHF,TGTGCCAGCAGTCCAGAGGGCCAGGTTAATTCACCCCTCCACTTT
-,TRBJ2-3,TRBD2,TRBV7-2,CASSLRTSGADTQYF,TGTGCCAGCAGCTTAAGGACTAGCGGGGCAGATACGCAGTATTTT
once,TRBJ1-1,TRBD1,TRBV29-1,CSVPPTGGTEAFF,TGCAGCGTCCCCCCCACAGGGGGCACTGAAGCTTTCTTT
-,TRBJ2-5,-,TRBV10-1,CASSPHGQTELQETQYF,TGCGCCAGCAGTCCCCATGGTCAGACAGAGTTACAAGAGACCCAGTACTTC
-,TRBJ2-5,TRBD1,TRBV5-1,CASGRQGTQETQYF,TGCGCCTCCGGCCGACAGGGGACCCAAGAGACCCAGTACTTC
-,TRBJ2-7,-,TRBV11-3,CASSPGGSYEQYF,TGTGCCAGCAGCCCCGGGGGTTCCTACGAGCAGTACTTC
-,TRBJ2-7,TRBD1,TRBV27,CASSSGTGGYEQYF,TGTGCCAGCAGTTCCGGGACAGGGGGCTACGAGCAGTACTTC
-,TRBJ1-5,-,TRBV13,CASSPIGTQISNQPQHF,TGTGCCAGCAGCCCGATCGGGACACAGATTAGCAATCAGCCCCAGCATTTT
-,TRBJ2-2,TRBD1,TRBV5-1,CASSFRQGANTGELFF,TGCGCCAGCAGCTTTCGACAGGGCGCGAACACCGGGGAGCTGTTTTTT
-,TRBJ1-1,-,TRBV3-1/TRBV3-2,CASSQAGHDMNTEAFF,TGTGCCAGCAGCCAAGCCGGACACGATATGAACACTGAAGCTTTCTTT
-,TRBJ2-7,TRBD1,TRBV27,CASSWGQGSYEQYF,TGTGCCAGCAGCTGGGGACAGGGATCCTACGAGCAGTACTTC
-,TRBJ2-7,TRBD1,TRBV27,CASSLNSGQAYEQYF,TGTGCCAGCAGTTTAAATTCCGGACAGGCCTACGAGCAGTACTTC
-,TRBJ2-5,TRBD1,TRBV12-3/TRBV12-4,CASSLSRQGGDF,TGTGCCAGCAGTTTATCTAGACAGGGGGGGGACTTC
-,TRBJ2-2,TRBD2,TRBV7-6,CASSHHSGRGTGELFF,TGTGCCAGCAGCCACCATAGCGGGCGTGGGACCGGGGAGCTGTTTTTT
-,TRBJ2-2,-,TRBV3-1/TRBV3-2,CASSQDPGLVTGELFF,TGTGCCAGCAGCCAAGATCCCGGGTTAGTCACCGGGGAGCTGTTTTTT
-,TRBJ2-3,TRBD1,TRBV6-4,CASSVTGQVTDTQYF,TGTGCCAGCAGTGTCACGGGACAGGTCACAGATACGCAGTATTTT
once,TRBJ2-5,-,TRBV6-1,CASSERFGDGTGLQETQYF,TGTGCCAGCAGTGAAAGGTTTGGAGACGGGACTGGGCTCCAAGAGACCCAGTACTTC
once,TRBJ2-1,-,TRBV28,CASSLGTGSTYNEQFF,TGTGCCAGCAGTTTGGGTACCGGGAGCACCTACAATGAGCAGTTCTTC
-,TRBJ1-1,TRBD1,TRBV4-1,CASKGQGGTEAFF,TGCGCCAGCAAAGGACAGGGTGGCACTGAAGCTTTCTTT
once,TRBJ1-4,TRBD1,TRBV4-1,CASSPIRDLQGNEKLFF,TGCGCCAGCAGCCCCATCAGGGACCTACAGGGGAATGAAAAACTGTTTTTT
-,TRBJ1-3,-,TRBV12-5,CASGLVGSGDFPGNTIYF,TGTGCTAGTGGTTTGGTAGGATCCGGGGACTTCCCTGGAAACACCATATATTTT
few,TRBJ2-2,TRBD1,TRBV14,CASNQQGSGELFF,TGTGCCAGCAACCAACAGGGGTCCGGGGAGCTGTTTTTT
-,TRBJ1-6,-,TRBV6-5,CASRLQGNSPLHF,TGTGCCAGCCGTTTACAGGGCAATTCACCCCTCCACTTT
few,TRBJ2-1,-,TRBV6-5,CASSYSQGNEQFF,TGTGCCAGCAGTTACTCACAGGGTAATGAGCAGTTCTTC
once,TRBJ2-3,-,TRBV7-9,CASEEATTDTQYF,TGTGCCAGCGAGGAAGCGACCACAGATACGCAGTATTTT
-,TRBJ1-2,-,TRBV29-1,CSVESGYGYTF,TGCAGCGTTGAATCGGGGTACGGCTACACCTTC